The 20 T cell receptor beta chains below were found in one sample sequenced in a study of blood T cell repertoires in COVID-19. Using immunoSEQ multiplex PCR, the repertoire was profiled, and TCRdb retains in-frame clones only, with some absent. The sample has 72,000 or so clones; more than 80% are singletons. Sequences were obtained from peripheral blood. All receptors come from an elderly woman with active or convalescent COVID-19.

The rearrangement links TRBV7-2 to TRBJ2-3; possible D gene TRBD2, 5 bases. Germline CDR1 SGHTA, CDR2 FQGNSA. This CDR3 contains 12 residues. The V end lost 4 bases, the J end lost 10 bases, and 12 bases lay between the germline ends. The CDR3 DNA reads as TGTGCCAGCAGCTCCGGGATAAGGTCGCAGTATTTT. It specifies CASSSGIRSQYF.

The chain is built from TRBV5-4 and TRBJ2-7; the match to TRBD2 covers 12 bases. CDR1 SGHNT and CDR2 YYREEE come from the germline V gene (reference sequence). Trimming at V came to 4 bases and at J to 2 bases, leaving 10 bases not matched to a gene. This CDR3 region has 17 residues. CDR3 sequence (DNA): TGTGCCAGCAGCGAAGAACTAGCGGGGGGCCTCGCCTACGAGCAGTACTTC. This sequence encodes CASSEELAGGLAYEQYF.

The CDR3 is CATSDLGWDTNTGELFF. CDR3 sequence (DNA): TGTGCCACCAGTGATTTGGGATGGGACACGAACACCGGGGAGCTGTTTTTT. The rearrangement joins TRBV24-1 to TRBJ2-2; TRBD1 is a possible D gene (6 bases). CDR1 and CDR2 (germline): KGHDR, SFDVKD. This CDR3 region has 17 residues. V was clipped by 0 bases and J by 0 bases, with 10 bases between them.

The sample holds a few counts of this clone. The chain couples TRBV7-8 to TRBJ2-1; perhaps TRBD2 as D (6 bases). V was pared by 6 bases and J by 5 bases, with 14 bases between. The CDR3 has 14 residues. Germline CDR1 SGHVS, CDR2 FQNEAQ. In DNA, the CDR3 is TGTGCCAGCAGTCCGGGACTGCTGGACAATGAGCAGTTCTTC. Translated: CASSPGLLDNEQFF.

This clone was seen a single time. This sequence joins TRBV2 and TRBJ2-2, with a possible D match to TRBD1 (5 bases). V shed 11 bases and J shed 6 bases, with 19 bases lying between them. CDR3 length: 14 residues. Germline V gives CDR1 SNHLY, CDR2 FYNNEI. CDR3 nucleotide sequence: TGTGCCGTCAGGACAAATGAGGCACCCGGGGAGCTGTTTTTT. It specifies CAVRTNEAPGELFF.

Here the CDR3 reads CSVGFSPVSNQPQHF. The DNA for the CDR3 is TGCAGCGTTGGGTTTTCCCCGGTCAGCAATCAGCCCCAGCATTTT. The genes are TRBV29-1 and TRBJ1-5; D is undetermined. The CDR3 runs 15 residues. V lost 4 bases to trimming and J lost 1 base, with 14 bases between them. CDR1 and CDR2 (germline): SQVTM, ANQGSEA.

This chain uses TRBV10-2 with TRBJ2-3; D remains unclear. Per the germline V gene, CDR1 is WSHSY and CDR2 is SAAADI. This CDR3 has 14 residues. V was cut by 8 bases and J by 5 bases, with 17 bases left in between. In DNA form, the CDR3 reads TGCGCCAGCTTGACCCAGGCAAGTGGAGATACGCAGTATTTT. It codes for CASLTQASGDTQYF.

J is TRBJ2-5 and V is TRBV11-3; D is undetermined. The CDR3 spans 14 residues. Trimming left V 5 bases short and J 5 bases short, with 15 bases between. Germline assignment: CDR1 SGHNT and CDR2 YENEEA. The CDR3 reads CASSPDRGQETQYF. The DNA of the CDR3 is TGTGCCAGCAGCCCCGACCGCGGCCAGGAGACCCAGTACTTC.

The DNA for the CDR3 is TGCGCCAGCAGCACAAACTTACGACCTCGGACAGATGATAGCAATCAGCCCCAGCATTTT. Encoded protein: CASSTNLRPRTDDSNQPQHF. This chain links TRBV5-1 with TRBJ1-5, with a possible D match to TRBD1 (6 bases). V lost 4 bases, J lost 0 bases, and 26 bases lay in between. CDR1 and CDR2 (germline): SGHRS, YFSETQ. There are 20 residues in the CDR3. Together with reference TRBV5-1 and TRBJ1-5, the CDR3 gives the full variable domain: KAGVTQTPRYLIKTRGQQVTLSCSPISGHRSVSWYQQTPGQGLQFLFEYFSETQRNKGNFPGRFSGRQFSNSRSEMNVSTLELGDSALYLCASSTNLRPRTDDSNQPQHFGDGTRLSIL.

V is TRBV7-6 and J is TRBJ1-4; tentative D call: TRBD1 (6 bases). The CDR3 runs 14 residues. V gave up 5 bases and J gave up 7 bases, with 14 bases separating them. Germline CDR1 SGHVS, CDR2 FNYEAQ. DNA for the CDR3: TGTGCCAGCAGCATCAGGGGCGAGGGTGAAAAACTGTTTTTT. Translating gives CASSIRGEGEKLFF. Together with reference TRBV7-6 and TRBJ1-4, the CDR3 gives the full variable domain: GAGVSQSPRYKVTKRGQDVALRCDPISGHVSLYWYRQALGQGPEFLTYFNYEAQQDKSGLPNDRFSAERPEGSISTLTIQRTEQRDSAMYRCASSIRGEGEKLFFGSGTQLSVL.

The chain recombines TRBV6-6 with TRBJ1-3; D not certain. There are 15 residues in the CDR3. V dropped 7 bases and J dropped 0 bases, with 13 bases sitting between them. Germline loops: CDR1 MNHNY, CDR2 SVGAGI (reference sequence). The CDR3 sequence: CASIPPHNSGNTIYF. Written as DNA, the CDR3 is TGTGCCAGCATTCCCCCACACAACTCTGGAAACACCATATATTTT.

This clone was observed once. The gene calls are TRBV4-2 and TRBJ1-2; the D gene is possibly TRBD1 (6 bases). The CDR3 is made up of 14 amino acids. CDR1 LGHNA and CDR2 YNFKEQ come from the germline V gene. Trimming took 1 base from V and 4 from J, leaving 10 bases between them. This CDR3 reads CASSQAGGRYGYTF. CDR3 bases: TGTGCCAGCAGCCAAGCGGGGGGCCGCTATGGCTACACCTTC.

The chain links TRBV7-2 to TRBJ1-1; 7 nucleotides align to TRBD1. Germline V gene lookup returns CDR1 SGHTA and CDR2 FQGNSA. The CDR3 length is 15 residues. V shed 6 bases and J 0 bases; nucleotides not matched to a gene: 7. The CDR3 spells CASRAAGTVNTEAFF. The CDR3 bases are TGTGCCAGCAGAGCGGCGGGGACAGTGAACACTGAAGCTTTCTTT. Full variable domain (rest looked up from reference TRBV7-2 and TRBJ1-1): GAGVSQSPSNKVTEKGKDVELRCDPISGHTALYWYRQSLGQGLEFLIYFQGNSAPDKSGLPSDRFSAERTGGSVSTLTIQRTQQEDSAVYLCASRAAGTVNTEAFFGQGTRLTVV.

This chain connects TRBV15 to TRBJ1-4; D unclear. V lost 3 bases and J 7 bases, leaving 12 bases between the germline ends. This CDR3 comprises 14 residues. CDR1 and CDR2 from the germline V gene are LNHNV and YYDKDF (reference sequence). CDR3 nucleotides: TGTGCCACCAGCAGGGACTCCGACCTTGAAAAACTGTTTTTT. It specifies CATSRDSDLEKLFF.

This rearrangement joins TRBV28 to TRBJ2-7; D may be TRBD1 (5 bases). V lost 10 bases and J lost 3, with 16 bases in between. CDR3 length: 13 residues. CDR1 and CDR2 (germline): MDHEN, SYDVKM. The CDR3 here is CATHSRVFYEQYF. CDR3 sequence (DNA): TGTGCCACCCACTCCAGGGTTTTCTACGAGCAGTACTTC. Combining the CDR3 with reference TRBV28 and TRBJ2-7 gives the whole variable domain DVKVTQSSRYLVKRTGEKVFLECVQDMDHENMFWYRQDPGLGLRLIYFSYDVKMKEKGDIPEGYSVSREKKERFSLILESASTNQTSMYLCATHSRVFYEQYFGPGTRLTVT.

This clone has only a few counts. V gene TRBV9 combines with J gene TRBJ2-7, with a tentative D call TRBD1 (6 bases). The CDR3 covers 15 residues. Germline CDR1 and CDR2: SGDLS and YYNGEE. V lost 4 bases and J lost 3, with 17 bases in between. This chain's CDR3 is CASSPHSDRYYEQYF. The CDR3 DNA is TGTGCCAGCAGCCCCCACTCCGACAGGTACTACGAGCAGTACTTC.

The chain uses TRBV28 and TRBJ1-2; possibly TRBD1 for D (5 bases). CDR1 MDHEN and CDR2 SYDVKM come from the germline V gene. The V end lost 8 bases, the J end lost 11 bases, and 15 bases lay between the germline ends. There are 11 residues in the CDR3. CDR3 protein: CASYYRQIYTF. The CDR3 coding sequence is TGTGCCAGCTACTATCGACAGATTTACACCTTC.

CDR3 sequence reads: CASKDRRGYGYTF. CDR3 nucleotide sequence: TGTGCCTCCAAGGACAGACGGGGCTATGGCTACACCTTC. The V and J genes are TRBV30 and TRBJ1-2; the D gene is possibly TRBD1 (6 bases). CDR3 length equals 13 residues. V dropped 7 bases and J dropped 4 bases, with 16 bases sitting between them. Per germline, CDR1 GTSNPN and CDR2 SVGIG (reference sequence).

CDR3 amino acids: CASSPDRAGGGYTF. The CDR3 DNA sequence: TGTGCCAGCTCACCCGACAGGGCGGGCGGAGGCTACACCTTC. The chain has TRBV18 and TRBJ1-2; 7 bases match TRBD1. In germline, CDR1 is KGHSH, CDR2 LQKENI. The CDR3 spans 14 residues. The trim removed 3 bases at V and 8 bases at J, leaving 9 bases unmatched.

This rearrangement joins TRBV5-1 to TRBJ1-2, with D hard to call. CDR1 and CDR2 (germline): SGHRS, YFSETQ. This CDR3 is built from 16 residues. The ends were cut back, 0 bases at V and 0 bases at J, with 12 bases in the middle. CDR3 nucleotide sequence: TGCGCCAGCAGCTTGGGTACAGCCGCAGCTAACTATGGCTACACCTTC. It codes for CASSLGTAAANYGYTF.